Here is one T cell receptor (beta chain) with its context. Its target is not known. The data are from a study of yellow fever vaccine responses in identical twins. Broader study findings: Twins' vaccine T cell responses were reported to seem partly convergent and partly personalized.

The CDR3 runs 13 residues. The germline V gene has CDR1 SGHTA and CDR2 FQGTGA. The germline V and J ends were trimmed by 1 base and 2 bases, with 4 bases remaining between them. Each CDR3 protein gets one entry after TCRdb re-called the RT-PCR reads with MiXCR. Of 3,000 to 3,500 distinct CDR3 sequences in the sample, 70% to 90% were seen once. V usage is TRBV7-3 and J usage is TRBJ2-3; D call uncertain. Sequences were derived from T cells from blood (PBMCs), unsorted or a sorted subset (not recorded which), sampled before or after yellow fever vaccination (not recorded which). The sequence came from a woman aged 18-29 years who received the yellow fever vaccine. The CDR3 sequence: CASSLMITDTQYF. DNA for the CDR3: TGTGCCAGCAGCTTAATGATCACAGATACGCAGTATTTT.